The rows below give T cell receptor beta chains drawn from one sample of a study of shared clonotypes between healthy human individuals. The assay was immunoSEQ multiplex PCR, and TCRdb's table has in-frame clones only and misses some. The repertoire holds some 1,100,000 clones, with around 78% as singletons. Sequenced input: memory CD4+ T cells from PBMCs. The receptor set was obtained from a man between 18 and 35 years old in good health. Some clones in this sample may be carry-over from other donors' samples. CDR3s include the opening cysteine and the closing phenylalanine or tryptophan. D genes are given only for firm matches. Size values are once, few and many counts, or a class for expanded clones, and some rows have none.

>TRBV2|-|TRBJ1-1|TRBD1
TGTGCCAGCACCCGGGAGGGGGCAAAGAACACTGAAGCTTTCTTT
CASTREGAKNTEAFF
>TRBV5-1|once|TRBJ2-7|-
TGCGCCAGCAGCTTTGGTCCCGTTGGGGAGCAGTACTTC
CASSFGPVGEQYF
>TRBV11-3|few|TRBJ2-1|TRBD2
TGTGCCAGCAGCTTAACCTCGGGACTATCGACGGAGCAGTTCTTC
CASSLTSGLSTEQFF
>TRBV21-1|-|TRBJ2-2|-
TGTGCCAGCAGCGACATCGACGGGACTAGAGACACCGGGGAGCTGTTTTTT
CASSDIDGTRDTGELFF
>TRBV6-1|-|TRBJ2-7|-
TGTGCCAGCAACCCCGCGGACGGTCGGCGCAACGAGCAGTACTTC
CASNPADGRRNEQYF
>TRBV6-6|-|TRBJ2-3|-
TGTGCCAGCAGTTACAAGGAAACAGATACGCAGTATTTT
CASSYKETDTQYF
>TRBV30|-|TRBJ1-5|-
TGTGCCTGGAGGCCGGGGGGAGGTCAGCCCCAGCATTTT
CAWRPGGGQPQHF
>TRBV28|-|TRBJ1-2|-
TGTGCCAGCAGTCTGCACATCGGACAGCGAGGAGGGTGGGGCTACACCTTC
CASSLHIGQRGGWGYTF
>TRBV5-6|-|TRBJ1-5|TRBD1
TGTGCCAGCAATAGAGGACAGGGGGTTAATCAGCCCCAGCATTTT
CASNRGQGVNQPQHF
>TRBV5-1|-|TRBJ2-2|-
TGCGCCACCCAGCTTGGGCTAGGAGGAGGGAACACCGGGGAGCTGTTTTTT
CATQLGLGGGNTGELFF
>TRBV6-5|-|TRBJ1-2|TRBD1
TGTGCCAGCAGTTACTCCGGGAACAGGGGTTTGGTGGGCTACACCTTC
CASSYSGNRGLVGYTF